The next 32 T cell receptor beta chains were all read from a single sample in a study of cytomegalovirus exposure and HLA in healthy donors. Researchers ran the PCR with 60 Vbeta and 13 Jbeta primers. Using immunoSEQ multiplex PCR, the repertoire was profiled, and TCRdb retains in-frame clones only, with some absent. The table has roughly 130,000 clones, over 75% seen once. Sequencing was done on a sample of PBMCs. The receptors were gathered from a man aged 40-49 years in good health and CMV-seronegative.

This clone was seen just once. This sequence joins TRBV4-1 and TRBJ2-7; 8 bases map to TRBD2. Losses at the gene ends were 4 bases for V and 0 bases for J; bases not matched to a gene: 5. Germline V lookup: CDR1 MGHRA, CDR2 YSYEKL. The CDR3 covers 15 residues. CDR3 DNA sequence: TGCGCCAGCAGCCCACAAAGCGGGAGCTCCTACGAGCAGTACTTC. It encodes CASSPQSGSSYEQYF.

The chain joins TRBV28 to TRBJ1-5, with D unclear. CDR1 is MDHEN and CDR2 is SYDVKM in the germline V gene. This CDR3 comprises 18 residues. Trimming pared 1 base from V and 0 bases from J, leaving 16 bases between. CDR3 region: CASSLSGVGIYSNQPQHF. CDR3 DNA sequence: TGTGCCAGCAGTTTATCCGGAGTCGGCATTTATAGCAATCAGCCCCAGCATTTT.

The chain joins TRBV6-6 to TRBJ2-3; the D gene is possibly TRBD2 (6 bases). Trimming took 2 bases from V and 2 from J, leaving 8 bases between them. The length of the CDR3 is 14 residues. Germline CDR1 MNHNY, CDR2 SVGAGI (reference sequence). The CDR3 DNA is TGTGCCAGCAGTTACGTGGACTACACAGATACGCAGTATTTT. This codes for CASSYVDYTDTQYF.

The chain couples TRBV29-1 to TRBJ2-1, with TRBD1 matching over 7 bases. Germline V gene sequence: CDR1 SQVTM, CDR2 ANQGSEA. There are 15 residues in the CDR3. V shed 5 bases and J 7 bases; nucleotides not matched to a gene: 14. CDR3 amino acids: CSVWGFEGALNEQFF. Here the CDR3 DNA reads TGCAGCGTTTGGGGGTTTGAGGGGGCCCTTAATGAGCAGTTCTTC.

This clone appeared a single time. This chain connects TRBV4-3 to TRBJ2-3; 9 bases line up with TRBD2. J lost 2 bases, V lost 3 bases, and 6 bases had no gene match. The V gene's germline CDR1 is LGHNA and CDR2 YSLEER. This CDR3 comprises 16 residues. The CDR3 DNA is TGCGCCAGCAGCCAGGGCAGCGGGGGGACCACAGATACGCAGTATTTT. It encodes CASSQGSGGTTDTQYF.

V usage is TRBV29-1 and J usage is TRBJ2-3; the match to TRBD1 covers 10 bases. Germline CDR1 and CDR2: SQVTM and ANQGSEA. The CDR3 spans 15 residues. V lost 8 bases to trimming and J lost 3 bases; unmatched junction nucleotides: 11. CDR3 sequence: CSLVRRDRGTDTQYF. The DNA of the CDR3 is TGCAGCCTAGTCCGACGGGACAGGGGAACAGATACGCAGTATTTT.

The rearrangement links TRBV6-5 to TRBJ2-1, with D tentatively TRBD2 (5 bases). The CDR3 runs 16 residues. Looked up from germline, CDR1 is MNHEY and CDR2 is SVGAGI. Trimming removed 2 bases at V and 3 bases at J, with 14 bases between. CDR3 amino acids: CASSYRTRWGYNEQFF. In DNA form, the CDR3 reads TGTGCCAGCAGTTACCGCACTAGGTGGGGCTACAATGAGCAGTTCTTC.

Only a few counts were recorded for this clone. The V gene is TRBV7-6, the J gene TRBJ2-2; D ambiguous. The V end was cut by 8 bases, the J end by 4 bases, with 14 bases between. The CDR3 consists of 14 residues. Germline V lookup: CDR1 SGHVS, CDR2 FNYEAQ. The CDR3 DNA follows: TGTGCCAGCGAACGAGGCAGCCCCACCGGGGAGCTGTTTTTT. Its translation is CASERGSPTGELFF. Looking up the rest from reference TRBV7-6 and TRBJ2-2 gives the full variable domain: GAGVSQSPRYKVTKRGQDVALRCDPISGHVSLYWYRQALGQGPEFLTYFNYEAQQDKSGLPNDRFSAERPEGSISTLTIQRTEQRDSAMYRCASERGSPTGELFFGEGSRLTVL.

This clone was counted between two and nine times. V and J are TRBV19 and TRBJ1-1, with 11 bases lining up with TRBD1. The V gene end was trimmed by 4 bases and the J gene end by 4 bases; junction bases not matched to a gene: 5. The CDR3 totals 15 residues. The germline V gene has CDR1 LNHDA and CDR2 SQIVND (reference sequence). The CDR3 region has the DNA TGTGCCAGTAGTACACGGACAGGGGGCTTCACTGAAGCTTTCTTT. Encoded protein: CASSTRTGGFTEAFF.

The gene calls are TRBV28 and TRBJ2-7; 8 bases agree with TRBD1. CDR3 length equals 14 residues. Germline CDR1 reads MDHEN; CDR2 reads SYDVKM. Trimming took 7 bases from V and 7 from J; bases not matched to a gene: 12. CDR3 residues: CASTYAGQGREQYF. In DNA form, the CDR3 reads TGTGCCAGCACCTACGCCGGACAGGGTAGGGAGCAGTACTTC.

This chain joins TRBV5-1 and TRBJ1-4, with a tentative D call TRBD1 (5 bases). Trimming took off 1 base at V and 3 bases at J, with 13 bases between the two ends. The germline CDR1 and CDR2 sequences are SGHRS and YFSETQ. The length of the CDR3 is 16 residues. CDR3 loop: CASSLTQGPPNEKLFF. The CDR3 DNA follows: TGCGCCAGCAGCTTGACGCAGGGCCCGCCTAATGAAAAACTGTTTTTT. The full variable domain, its missing parts supplied by reference TRBV5-1 and TRBJ1-4, is KAGVTQTPRYLIKTRGQQVTLSCSPISGHRSVSWYQQTPGQGLQFLFEYFSETQRNKGNFPGRFSGRQFSNSRSEMNVSTLELGDSALYLCASSLTQGPPNEKLFFGSGTQLSVL.

The chain is built from TRBV5-1 and TRBJ1-5; a possible D gene is TRBD1 (5 bases). Germline values: CDR1 SGHRS, CDR2 YFSETQ. The CDR3 sequence is 13 residues long. V lost 7 bases, J lost 6 bases, and 14 bases lay in between. The CDR3: CASFTAGGQPQHF. CDR3 DNA: TGCGCCAGCTTCACAGCGGGGGGTCAGCCCCAGCATTTT.

The chain is built from TRBV18 and TRBJ2-3, with D perhaps matching TRBD2 (5 bases). The CDR3 contains 15 residues. CDR1 and CDR2 from the germline V gene are KGHSH and LQKENI. V was clipped by 3 bases and J by 2 bases, with 12 bases between them. CDR3 sequence: CASSPRTDTTDTQYF. As DNA, the CDR3 is TGTGCCAGCTCACCCAGGACTGATACCACAGATACGCAGTATTTT.

The J gene is TRBJ2-7, the V gene TRBV4-2; a weak D match, TRBD2 (6 bases). Looked up from germline, CDR1 is LGHNA and CDR2 is YNFKEQ. V lost 1 base and J 2 bases, leaving 15 bases between the germline ends. There are 16 residues in the CDR3. DNA for the CDR3: TGTGCCAGCAGCCAAGGGGGTGGGGGGACCCCCTACGAGCAGTACTTC. Its protein product is CASSQGGGGTPYEQYF.

V gene TRBV5-1 combines with J gene TRBJ2-1; TRBD1 might be the D (6 bases). Trimming took off 0 bases at V and 2 bases at J, with 9 bases between the two ends. Germline V CDR1 and CDR2: SGHRS, YFSETQ. This CDR3 comprises 15 residues. The CDR3 nucleotides are TGCGCCAGCAGCTTGGGGGGGCAGACCTACAATGAGCAGTTCTTC. Translating gives CASSLGGQTYNEQFF.

The V gene is TRBV6-6, the J gene TRBJ1-2; tentatively, D is TRBD1 (5 bases). Germline V lookup: CDR1 MNHNY, CDR2 SVGAGI (reference sequence). V lost 2 bases and J 2 bases, leaving 9 bases between the germline ends. The CDR3 spans 14 residues. CDR3 in DNA: TGTGCCAGCAGTTACGGCCCAGGGAACTATGGCTACACCTTC. Its protein product is CASSYGPGNYGYTF.

This clone was recorded a few times. This specimen includes other DNA sequences encoding the same CDR3. Here the CDR3 reads CASSLMEGYNSPLHF. The CDR3 DNA sequence: TGTGCCAGCAGTTTGATGGAGGGGTATAATTCACCCCTCCACTTT. This chain joins TRBV28 and TRBJ1-6, with D perhaps TRBD1 (5 bases). This CDR3 is 15 amino acids long. V lost 3 bases, J lost 4 bases, and 10 bases lay in between. Per the germline V gene, CDR1 is MDHEN and CDR2 is SYDVKM.

There are a few counts of this clone. CDR3 sequence (DNA): TGCGCCAGCAGCAAACAGACAGGGGGCGGGGGCGAGCAGTACTTC. This gives the protein CASSKQTGGGGEQYF. This chain joins TRBV4-1 and TRBJ2-7; the match to TRBD1 covers 10 bases. CDR3 size: 15 residues. Germline trimming cut 5 bases from V and 6 bases from J; bases unmatched to any gene: 10. The germline V gene has CDR1 MGHRA and CDR2 YSYEKL.

The chain links TRBV4-3 to TRBJ1-1; 9 bases fit TRBD1. The V gene's germline CDR1 is LGHNA and CDR2 YSLEER. This CDR3 is 16 amino acids long. J gave up 7 bases and V 1 base, and 10 bases lay outside the gene matches. The CDR3 coding sequence is TGCGCCAGCAGCCAAGGCCCCGGGACAGGGAGCGGTGAAGCTTTCTTT. Translation gives CASSQGPGTGSGEAFF.

The chain combines TRBV27 with TRBJ2-1; 11 bases are a match to TRBD2. Looked up from germline, CDR1 is MNHEY and CDR2 is SMNVEV (reference sequence). CDR3 size: 20 residues. V gave up 2 bases and J gave up 0 bases; unmatched junction bases: 12. CDR3 in DNA: TGTGCCAGCAGTTTAACCACTGGGACTAGCGGTTACATCTCCTACAATGAGCAGTTCTTC. This encodes CASSLTTGTSGYISYNEQFF.

The V call is TRBV5-1, the J call TRBJ2-1; 9 nucleotides align to TRBD1. Per germline, CDR1 SGHRS and CDR2 YFSETQ. The length of the CDR3 is 13 residues. Trimming cost V 3 bases and J 9 bases; bases outside gene matches: 4. The CDR3 nucleotides read TGCGCCAGCAGCTGGACAGGGGCGATTGAGCAGTTCTTC. Translating it yields CASSWTGAIEQFF.

The chain recombines TRBV28 with TRBJ2-1; 7 nucleotides line up with TRBD2. Germline CDR1 and CDR2: MDHEN and SYDVKM. V was clipped by 6 bases and J by 7 bases; unmatched bases: 18. The CDR3 is 17 amino acids. The CDR3 protein is CASSPRGAGWMRNEQFF. The CDR3 coding sequence is TGTGCCAGCAGCCCACGGGGAGCGGGGTGGATGAGGAATGAGCAGTTCTTC.

J is TRBJ2-2 and V is TRBV19; D may be TRBD2 (6 bases). The germline CDR1 and CDR2 sequences are LNHDA and SQIVND (reference sequence). The CDR3 extends over 16 amino acids. V dropped 6 bases and J dropped 1 base, with 15 bases sitting between them. For the CDR3, the DNA is TGTGCCAGTAGGAGGGGCGGGGCGATGAACACCGGGGAGCTGTTTTTT. Its translation: CASRRGGAMNTGELFF.

This clone has a handful of counts. This rearrangement joins TRBV5-6 to TRBJ1-5, with 11 bases that match TRBD1. V trimming: 3 bases; J trimming: 3 bases; junction bases outside the gene matches: 14. Germline V lookup: CDR1 SGHDT, CDR2 YYEEEE. This CDR3 comprises 19 residues. CDR3 sequence: CASSSGPDGQGASNQPQHF. The CDR3 DNA reads as TGTGCCAGCAGCTCCGGGCCCGATGGACAGGGGGCGTCCAATCAGCCCCAGCATTTT. Supplemented by reference TRBV5-6 and TRBJ1-5, the full variable domain reads DAGVTQSPTHLIKTRGQQVTLRCSPKSGHDTVSWYQQALGQGPQFIFQYYEEEERQRGNFPDRFSGHQFPNYSSELNVNALLLGDSALYLCASSSGPDGQGASNQPQHFGDGTRLSIL.

The rearrangement links TRBV4-2 to TRBJ1-2, with D maybe TRBD1 (6 bases). The germline V gene encodes CDR1 LGHNA and CDR2 YNFKEQ. The CDR3 consists of 14 residues. V was clipped by 6 bases and J by 7 bases, with 18 bases between them. The CDR3 sequence: CASSPDRKAIGYTF. The CDR3 coding sequence is TGTGCCAGCAGTCCAGACAGGAAAGCTATTGGCTACACCTTC.

CDR3 region: CASCAGIYSNQPQHF. The DNA for the CDR3 is TGTGCCAGTTGTGCAGGGATTTATAGCAATCAGCCCCAGCATTTT. The genes are TRBV28 and TRBJ1-5; a possible D gene is TRBD1 (5 bases). V was cut by 9 bases and J by 0 bases, with 15 bases left in between. This CDR3 comprises 15 residues. Per the germline V gene, CDR1 is MDHEN and CDR2 is SYDVKM. The whole variable domain, filled in from reference TRBV28 and TRBJ1-5, reads DVKVTQSSRYLVKRTGEKVFLECVQDMDHENMFWYRQDPGLGLRLIYFSYDVKMKEKGDIPEGYSVSREKKERFSLILESASTNQTSMYLCASCAGIYSNQPQHFGDGTRLSIL.

J is TRBJ2-3 and V is TRBV13; 9 nucleotides line up with TRBD2. The CDR3 totals 16 residues. Losses at the gene ends were 4 bases for V and 3 bases for J; bases not matched to a gene: 8. Germline V gives CDR1 PRHDT, CDR2 FYEKMQ (reference sequence). The CDR3 region has the DNA TGTGCCAGCAGCTGGGGACTAGCCAAAGTAACAGATACGCAGTATTTT. Translation: CASSWGLAKVTDTQYF.

This clone occurred a few times. The chain recombines TRBV30 with TRBJ2-1, with TRBD2 as a possible D gene (6 bases). V dropped 0 bases and J dropped 6 bases, with 21 bases sitting between them. The CDR3 is 17 amino acids. Germline V gives CDR1 GTSNPN, CDR2 SVGIG (reference sequence). CDR3 protein: CAWSVWVTGTDLNEQFF. CDR3 nucleotides: TGTGCCTGGAGTGTCTGGGTGACCGGGACTGACCTCAATGAGCAGTTCTTC. The entire variable domain, with the rest obtained from reference TRBV30 and TRBJ2-1, is as follows: SQTIHQWPATLVQPVGSPLSLECTVEGTSNPNLYWYRQAAGRGLQLLFYSVGIGQISSEVPQNLSASRPQDRQFILSSKKLLLSDSGFYLCAWSVWVTGTDLNEQFFGPGTRLTVL.

The chain combines TRBV5-1 with TRBJ1-2; TRBD1 agrees at 11 bases. Germline loops: CDR1 SGHRS, CDR2 YFSETQ. The junction had 7 bases not matched to a gene; V was cut back by 4 bases and J by 5 bases. This CDR3 is 15 amino acids long. In DNA, the CDR3 is TGCGCCAGCAGCCCGGGACAGGGGGTTGGATATGGCTACACCTTC. This sequence encodes CASSPGQGVGYGYTF. The full variable domain, with the rest looked up from reference TRBV5-1 and TRBJ1-2, is KAGVTQTPRYLIKTRGQQVTLSCSPISGHRSVSWYQQTPGQGLQFLFEYFSETQRNKGNFPGRFSGRQFSNSRSEMNVSTLELGDSALYLCASSPGQGVGYGYTFGSGTRLTVV.

J is TRBJ2-7 and V is TRBV29-1; 13 nucleotides align to TRBD2. The germline V gene has CDR1 SQVTM and CDR2 ANQGSEA. V lost 0 bases, J lost 0 bases, and 2 bases stayed unmatched. The CDR3 totals 16 residues. The CDR3 DNA is TGCAGCGTTGAAGATAGGACTAGCGGGAGCTCCTACGAGCAGTACTTC. Its protein is CSVEDRTSGSSYEQYF.

The chain couples TRBV29-1 to TRBJ2-3; TRBD1 matches 7 bases. With V trimmed by 1 base and J by 0 bases, 1 base remained unmatched. Germline loops: CDR1 SQVTM, CDR2 ANQGSEA. The CDR3 extends over 14 amino acids. The DNA for the CDR3 is TGCAGCGTTGAAGCAGGGGGAAGCACAGATACGCAGTATTTT. Translated: CSVEAGGSTDTQYF.

This chain connects TRBV7-8 to TRBJ1-1, with TRBD1 identical over 8 bases. Germline trimming cut 2 bases from V and 11 bases from J; bases unmatched to any gene: 13. The CDR3 loop spans 15 amino acids. Looked up from germline, CDR1 is SGHVS and CDR2 is FQNEAQ. Here the CDR3 DNA reads TGTGCCAGCAGCTTAAAGACAGGGGCTACCCCGGGGGCTTTCTTT. This codes for CASSLKTGATPGAFF. Full variable domain (remainder filled in from reference TRBV7-8 and TRBJ1-1): GAGVSQSPRYKVAKRGQDVALRCDPISGHVSLFWYQQALGQGPEFLTYFQNEAQLDKSGLPSDRFFAERPEGSVSTLKIQRTQQEDSAVYLCASSLKTGATPGAFFGQGTRLTVV.